The 29 T cell receptor beta chains reported below all come from one sample, sequenced in a study of T cell responses to AZD1222 COVID-19 vaccine. The method was immunoSEQ multiplex PCR; TCRdb's version includes in-frame clones alone and lacks a portion of them. The data show more than 100,000 clones, about 88% seen once. The material sequenced was peripheral blood, taken on day 0 of AZD1222 vaccination. These receptors came from an adult in good health.

The chain combines TRBV28 with TRBJ1-2; 8 positions agree with TRBD1. Germline V CDR1 and CDR2: MDHEN, SYDVKM. The CDR3 sequence is 14 residues long. The V and J ends lost 4 bases and 2 bases, in that order; junction bases with no gene match: 3. The CDR3 reads CASSWGQANYGYTF. As DNA, the CDR3 is TGTGCCAGCAGTTGGGGACAGGCGAACTATGGCTACACCTTC.

Comments on this clone: The sample has other DNA sequences that encode this CDR3 too. The rearrangement joins TRBV3-1 (or the pseudogene TRBV3-2) to TRBJ2-7, with 8 bases fitting TRBD2. Trimming at V came to 1 base and at J to 2 bases, leaving 7 bases not matched to a gene. The length of the CDR3 is 16 residues. Per germline, CDR1 LGHDT and CDR2 YNNKEL (reference sequence). Here the CDR3 reads CASSQGLAGGTYEQYF. The CDR3 coding sequence is TGTGCCAGCAGCCAAGGCCTAGCGGGTGGGACCTACGAGCAGTACTTC.

The rearrangement joins TRBV19 to TRBJ2-1, with 9 nucleotides matching TRBD1. The CDR3 consists of 16 residues. Losses at the gene ends were 4 bases for V and 7 bases for J; bases not matched to a gene: 11. CDR1 and CDR2 (germline): LNHDA, SQIVND (reference sequence). CDR3 region: CASSTVRGTGLNEQFF. The CDR3 coding sequence is TGTGCCAGTAGTACAGTCCGCGGGACAGGGTTAAATGAGCAGTTCTTC.

The rearrangement joins TRBV18 to TRBJ2-1; 11 bases agree with TRBD2. V shed 3 bases, J shed 3 bases, and the junction held 1 base outside the gene matches. Germline V CDR1 and CDR2: KGHSH, LQKENI. The CDR3 contains 15 residues. CDR3 nucleotide sequence: TGTGCCAGCTCACCTACTAGCGGGGGCTACAATGAGCAGTTCTTC. It yields the protein CASSPTSGGYNEQFF.

This sequence joins TRBV7-2 and TRBJ1-2; D possibly corresponds to TRBD1 (5 bases). This CDR3 is built from 13 residues. Germline CDR1 and CDR2: SGHTA and FQGNSA. Trimming took 4 bases from V and 2 from J, leaving 8 bases between them. CDR3 sequence reads: CASSSRVNYGYTF. The CDR3 DNA sequence: TGTGCCAGCAGCTCCAGGGTGAACTATGGCTACACCTTC.

The CDR3 nucleotides read TGTGCCAGCAGCCCACAGGGGGTTTCACCCCTCCACTTT. The encoded protein is CASSPQGVSPLHF. The rearrangement uses TRBV5-6 and TRBJ1-6; TRBD1 agrees at 8 bases. Germline trimming cut 4 bases from V and 9 bases from J; bases unmatched to any gene: 3. There are 13 residues in the CDR3. CDR1 is SGHDT, CDR2 YYEEEE, per germline.

This chain joins TRBV7-3 and TRBJ2-4; D remains ambiguous. Germline CDR1 and CDR2: SGHTA and FQGTGA. The CDR3 loop spans 13 amino acids. Between the trimmed V and J ends, which lost 5 bases and 7 bases, there was a span of 12 bases. CDR3 loop: CASSTNPGNIQYF. CDR3 nucleotides: TGTGCCAGCAGCACCAACCCTGGGAACATTCAGTACTTC.

In this sample, this clone turned up once. This rearrangement joins TRBV3-1 (or the pseudogene TRBV3-2) to TRBJ1-5; TRBD1 matches 7 bases. Germline-derived CDR1 and CDR2 are LGHDT and YNNKEL (reference sequence). CDR3 length equals 17 residues. The junction had 11 bases not matched to a gene; V was cut back by 5 bases and J by 1 base. The CDR3 sequence is CASSKGQGGMSNQPQHF. For the CDR3, the DNA is TGTGCCAGCAGCAAAGGCCAGGGGGGTATGAGCAATCAGCCCCAGCATTTT.

The rearrangement joins TRBV2 to TRBJ1-2; 8 nucleotides align to TRBD1. This CDR3 comprises 14 residues. With 6 bases clipped from V and 4 bases from J, the junction kept 7 bases outside the gene matches. Germline lookup yields CDR1 SNHLY and CDR2 FYNNEI. CDR3 region: CASRRFTGGYGYTF. The CDR3 DNA follows: TGTGCCAGCAGGCGGTTCACAGGGGGCTATGGCTACACCTTC.

This chain uses TRBV10-3 with TRBJ2-7; 7 nucleotides match TRBD1. The V gene's germline CDR1 is ENHRY and CDR2 SYGVKD. CDR3 length equals 13 residues. J lost 7 bases, V lost 7 bases, and 10 bases had no gene match. The chain's CDR3 is CAITRQGNREQYF. Written as DNA, the CDR3 is TGTGCCATCACGAGACAGGGAAACAGGGAGCAGTACTTC.

The rearrangement uses TRBV7-9 and TRBJ2-2, with D uncertain. CDR1 is SEHNR and CDR2 is FQNEAQ in the germline V gene (reference sequence). The CDR3 runs 13 residues. Deletions cut 4 bases from V and 7 bases from J, with 10 bases between. In DNA, the CDR3 is TGTGCCAGCAGCTCCTTGGTAGTCGGGGAGCTGTTTTTT. Its translation is CASSSLVVGELFF.

The chain links TRBV10-3 to TRBJ2-1; 14 bases line up with TRBD2. Trimming at V came to 6 bases and at J to 9 bases, leaving 4 bases not matched to a gene. The CDR3 is 14 residues long. Germline V gene sequence: CDR1 ENHRY, CDR2 SYGVKD. The CDR3 DNA is TGTGCCATCAGGACTAGCGGGAGGGCCGGTGAGCAGTTCTTC. The encoded protein is CAIRTSGRAGEQFF.

This clone was counted a single time. The chain has TRBV2 and TRBJ1-6, with TRBD1 as a possible D gene (5 bases). This CDR3 region has 13 residues. V lost 4 bases and J 6 bases, leaving 7 bases between the germline ends. From germline, CDR1 is SNHLY and CDR2 FYNNEI. Here the CDR3 reads CASSGQGNSPLHF. DNA of the CDR3: TGTGCCAGCAGTGGTCAGGGTAATTCACCCCTCCACTTT. The entire variable domain, with the rest obtained from reference TRBV2 and TRBJ1-6, is as follows: EPEVTQTPSHQVTQMGQEVILRCVPISNHLYFYWYRQILGQKVEFLVSFYNNEISEKSEIFDDQFSVERPDGSNFTLKIRSTKLEDSAMYFCASSGQGNSPLHFGNGTRLTVT.

The chain carries TRBV30 and TRBJ2-7; 7 bases map to TRBD2. The CDR3 contains 14 residues. The J segment lost 5 bases and the V segment lost 4 bases, leaving 11 bases of the junction unmatched. CDR1 and CDR2 (germline): GTSNPN, SVGIG (reference sequence). In nucleotides, the CDR3 is TGTGCCTGGATGCCGGAGCGGGATCATAACGAGCAGTACTTC. It codes for CAWMPERDHNEQYF. The variable domain in full, with the rest retrieved from reference TRBV30 and TRBJ2-7, is SQTIHQWPATLVQPVGSPLSLECTVEGTSNPNLYWYRQAAGRGLQLLFYSVGIGQISSEVPQNLSASRPQDRQFILSSKKLLLSDSGFYLCAWMPERDHNEQYFGPGTRLTVT.

This chain connects TRBV19 to TRBJ1-2, with D tentatively TRBD1 (6 bases). Germline assignment: CDR1 LNHDA and CDR2 SQIVND (reference sequence). The CDR3 covers 13 residues. V was cut by 3 bases and J by 5 bases, with 10 bases left in between. DNA for the CDR3: TGTGCCAGTAGTATCGGGGGGCGGTATGGCTACACCTTC. Translating gives CASSIGGRYGYTF.

J is TRBJ2-2 and V is TRBV4-1; 8 bases match TRBD1. Germline lookup yields CDR1 MGHRA and CDR2 YSYEKL. The CDR3 is made up of 18 amino acids. V shed 3 bases, J shed 0 bases, and the junction held 9 bases outside the gene matches. The CDR3 nucleotides read TGCGCCAGCAGCCACCCTGCCAGGGGGCAATCGAACACCGGGGAGCTGTTTTTT. Its protein product is CASSHPARGQSNTGELFF.

The chain couples TRBV14 to TRBJ1-4; D unresolved. CDR3 size: 15 residues. Germline values: CDR1 SGHDN, CDR2 FVKESK. V dropped 1 base and J dropped 8 bases, with 14 bases sitting between them. The CDR3 region is CASSQGTVLREKLFF. CDR3 DNA: TGTGCCAGCAGCCAAGGAACGGTGCTGCGGGAAAAACTGTTTTTT.

The rearrangement joins TRBV10-1 to TRBJ2-7; D possibly corresponds to TRBD1 (6 bases). The CDR3 has 14 residues. Per germline, CDR1 WNHNN and CDR2 SYGVQD (reference sequence). The ends were cut back, 6 bases at V and 2 bases at J, with 14 bases in the middle. The CDR3 DNA sequence: TGCGCCAGCAGCCCGTCCGGGACACCCTACGAGCAGTACTTC. This encodes CASSPSGTPYEQYF.

In DNA, the CDR3 is TGCGCCAGCAGCTTGGGGCCAAACACCGGGGAGCTGTTTTTT. This sequence encodes CASSLGPNTGELFF. The rearrangement uses TRBV5-1 and TRBJ2-2; the D is unclear. The CDR3 totals 14 residues. Trimming shortened V by 0 bases and J by 2 bases, and 5 bases separated the two germline ends. Germline V gives CDR1 SGHRS, CDR2 YFSETQ.

V is TRBV28 and J is TRBJ2-5, with 10 bases aligning to TRBD1. The CDR3 is 16 amino acids. Germline CDR1 is MDHEN and CDR2 is SYDVKM. The junction had 8 bases not matched to a gene; V was cut back by 5 bases and J by 2 bases. CDR3 loop: CASSEDRGRFQETQYF. In DNA, the CDR3 is TGTGCCAGCAGTGAAGACAGGGGGCGTTTTCAAGAGACCCAGTACTTC. Full variable domain (missing parts from reference TRBV28 and TRBJ2-5): DVKVTQSSRYLVKRTGEKVFLECVQDMDHENMFWYRQDPGLGLRLIYFSYDVKMKEKGDIPEGYSVSREKKERFSLILESASTNQTSMYLCASSEDRGRFQETQYFGPGTRLLVL.

The V call is TRBV9, the J call TRBJ2-3; 11 bases are shared with TRBD1. The CDR3 length is 16 residues. V trimming: 4 bases; J trimming: 3 bases; junction bases outside the gene matches: 7. Per germline, CDR1 SGDLS and CDR2 YYNGEE. The CDR3: CASSTNRDRGTDTQYF. CDR3 nucleotides: TGTGCCAGCAGCACCAACCGGGACAGGGGGACAGATACGCAGTATTTT. Variable domain in full (rest from reference TRBV9 and TRBJ2-3): DSGVTQTPKHLITATGQRVTLRCSPRSGDLSVYWYQQSLDQGLQFLIQYYNGEERAKGNILERFSAQQFPDLHSELNLSSLELGDSALYFCASSTNRDRGTDTQYFGPGTRLTVL.

This chain connects TRBV6-5 to TRBJ1-5; 7 bases line up with TRBD1. CDR3 length: 14 residues. V was pared by 0 bases and J by 11 bases, with 7 bases of the junction left unmatched. The germline gives CDR1 MNHEY, CDR2 SVGAGI. The CDR3 DNA reads as TGTGCCAGCAGTTACTCCCGACAGGGAGGGGCCCAGCATTTT. This gives the protein CASSYSRQGGAQHF.

The chain employs TRBV10-3 and TRBJ2-7; 8 bases are shared with TRBD1. V lost 3 bases to trimming and J lost 6 bases; unmatched junction nucleotides: 10. CDR1 and CDR2 from the germline V gene are ENHRY and SYGVKD. The CDR3 covers 15 residues. The CDR3 sequence: CAISESDRGSPEQYF. The CDR3 nucleotides are TGTGCCATCAGTGAATCCGACAGGGGATCTCCCGAGCAGTACTTC.

J is TRBJ2-7 and V is TRBV6-1, with TRBD2 identical over 10 bases. CDR3 length equals 17 residues. Germline assignment: CDR1 MNHNS and CDR2 SASEGT. V lost 4 bases, J lost 1 base, and 10 bases stayed unmatched. CDR3 DNA sequence: TGTGCCAGCAGTGGGCTCAGACTAGCGGGCCCGTCCTACGAGCAGTACTTC. Translated, it gives CASSGLRLAGPSYEQYF.

This chain connects TRBV28 to TRBJ2-6; D gene uncertain. There are 14 residues in the CDR3. Germline CDR1 MDHEN, CDR2 SYDVKM. V was pared by 1 base and J by 4 bases, with 5 bases between. CDR3 coding DNA: TGTGCCAGCAGTTTATCTTCCGGGGCCAACGTCCTGACTTTC. Its translation is CASSLSSGANVLTF.

V usage is TRBV9 and J usage is TRBJ1-4, with D possibly matching TRBD1 (5 bases). V lost 7 bases and J 0 bases, leaving 16 bases between the germline ends. The CDR3 is 16 amino acids. Per germline, CDR1 SGDLS and CDR2 YYNGEE. For the CDR3, the DNA is TGTGCCAGCCAGCGGGGGGGACTAGCAACTAATGAAAAACTGTTTTTT. Translation gives CASQRGGLATNEKLFF.

V is TRBV19 and J is TRBJ2-2; no definite D call. The V and J ends lost 7 bases and 0 bases respectively, with 12 bases between them. The V gene's germline CDR1 is LNHDA and CDR2 SQIVND (reference sequence). This CDR3 contains 15 residues. For the CDR3, the DNA is TGTGCCAGTACTCGAAGAGGAGCGAACACCGGGGAGCTGTTTTTT. It encodes CASTRRGANTGELFF.

This clone occurred a few times. This chain joins TRBV28 and TRBJ1-4; D gene uncertain. Germline loops: CDR1 MDHEN, CDR2 SYDVKM. The CDR3 spans 15 residues. V was pared by 2 bases and J by 0 bases, with 7 bases between. The DNA for the CDR3 is TGTGCCAGCAGTTTAAGGAAGGCAACTAATGAAAAACTGTTTTTT. This codes for CASSLRKATNEKLFF.

The V gene is TRBV18, the J gene TRBJ2-5; a possible D gene is TRBD2 (5 bases). V was trimmed by 8 bases and J by 5 bases, leaving 15 bases between them. The CDR3 length is 13 residues. The germline gives CDR1 KGHSH, CDR2 LQKENI. This CDR3 is CASTRGSGETQYF. CDR3 sequence (DNA): TGTGCCAGCACCCGCGGGTCCGGGGAGACCCAGTACTTC. The full variable domain, with the rest looked up from reference TRBV18 and TRBJ2-5, is NAGVMQNPRHLVRRRGQEARLRCSPMKGHSHVYWYRQLPEEGLKFMVYLQKENIIDESGMPKERFSAEFPKEGPSILRIQQVVRGDSAAYFCASTRGSGETQYFGPGTRLLVL.